A single sample gave rise to the 3 T cell receptor beta chains below, sequenced in a study of OX40 agonist ivuxolimab in advanced cancers. Produced via immunoSEQ multiplex PCR; TCRdb's table is partial and in-frame only. The sample consists of under 100,000 clones, 84% of them appearing once. The sample consisted of CD4+ or CD8+ T cells sorted from blood, taken in a trial of the OX40 agonist ivuxolimab. The source is an adult with an advanced solid tumor such as melanoma, head and neck, liver or kidney cancer.

The chain joins TRBV6-5 to TRBJ1-1; D gene ambiguous. Germline loops: CDR1 MNHEY, CDR2 SVGAGI. The CDR3 is 11 amino acids. The ends were cut back, 6 bases at V and 5 bases at J, with 7 bases in the middle. CDR3 nucleotide sequence: TGTGCCAGCAGAACGGGGACTGAAGCTTTCTTT. This translates into CASRTGTEAFF.

The CDR3 is CASSFPGTAEKLFF. The CDR3 coding sequence is TGTGCCAGCAGTTTCCCCGGGACAGCCGAAAAACTGTTTTTT. The rearrangement links TRBV28 to TRBJ1-4, with TRBD1 matching over 7 bases. The CDR3 loop spans 14 amino acids. The V gene end was trimmed by 3 bases and the J gene end by 8 bases; junction bases not matched to a gene: 6. In germline, CDR1 is MDHEN, CDR2 SYDVKM.

The chain carries TRBV5-5 and TRBJ1-3; 7 bases align to TRBD1. J gave up 0 bases and V 0 bases, and 3 bases lay outside the gene matches. This CDR3 spans 16 amino acids. Germline-derived CDR1 and CDR2 are SGHKS and YYEKEE (reference sequence). Here the CDR3 reads CASSLGQGSSGNTIYF. In nucleotides, the CDR3 is TGTGCCAGCAGCTTGGGACAGGGAAGCTCTGGAAACACCATATATTTT.